This T cell receptor (beta chain) came from a study of Graves' ophthalmopathy and Graves' hyperthyroidism (dated by TCRdb to between 2017 and 2018). Background for the entire study: Peripheral blood was collected at initial diagnosis, before any treatment. In total, 135 blood samples were TCR-sequenced: approximately 42 ophthalmopathy, under 85 hyperthyroidism and roughly 17 hyperthyroidism-to-ophthalmopathy patients. To tell Graves' ophthalmopathy apart from Graves' hyperthyroidism, and to predict which patients would progress to ophthalmopathy, the study relied on TCR beta repertoire signatures. In roughly 6 hyperthyroidism patients, T-cell repertoires of thyroid tissue and blood were compared. Once sampling was done, hyperthyroidism patients were given methimazole at a starting dose of 30 mg daily, while ophthalmopathy patients were given high-dose intravenous methylprednisolone. A discovery set of more than 90 patients (about 45 ophthalmopathy, 60 or so stable hyperthyroidism) was enrolled to explore V-J signatures distinguishing ophthalmopathy from hyperthyroidism. An independent validation cohort was composed of around 19 hyperthyroidism patients and 17 patients who later progressed from hyperthyroidism to ophthalmopathy. Overall study outcomes, separate from this receptor: Among expanded thyroid clonotypes with frequency above 0.001, most also showed up in blood, which suggests that blood repertoires may reflect the thyroid immune response. In validation, the model predicted ophthalmopathy progression with about 71% sensitivity and roughly 72% specificity; 12 predicted patients were CT-confirmed with GO in a median of approximately 6.5 months. In cross-validation, the 13-signature model distinguished ophthalmopathy from stable hyperthyroidism with around 90% sensitivity and approximately 81% specificity, while in the test set the corresponding values were approximately 80% and 75%. Sample size was not statistically predetermined, and group allocation was not concealed from the investigators.

About this clonotype itself: Its antigen target is currently unknown. It has no much larger one-base neighbor in the sample; base qualities were not kept.

For repertoire sequencing, TCR beta CDR3 regions were amplified from RNA transcripts. The first round of RT-PCR was done with HTBI primers and the Qiagen OneStep RT-PCR kit, and was followed by a second round of multiplex PCR, then size selection and purification. Sequencing of the libraries was carried out on an Illumina HiSeq2000 in paired-end mode with 100 bp reads. The study's own analysis went as follows. Reads were processed with SOAPnuke, discarding reads with adapters, uncalled bases, mean Phred below 15, or no exact constant-primer or identifier match. COPE v1.2.5 was used to merge high-quality paired reads. Each unique nucleotide sequence was treated as a clonotype, and MiTCR v1.1 was used to align the clonotypes to the IMGT TRB V, D and J references. Analysis was restricted to V-J combinations with a frequency above 0.0001, which covered 98% to 99.2% of repertoires. For each V-J combination, a TCR clonal expansion and chaos score was defined as the ratio of F50 clonal expansion to chaos observed in the TCRdist matrix. Welch's t-statistics and random forest were used to reduce the features to 10 to 15 V-J combinations, which were then used as input to a naive Bayes classifier. Thyroid-blood repertoire similarity was quantified with the Morisita-Horn index. TCRdb's own reprocessing of the public reads used fastp at Q25 and MiXCR and kept productive beta chains. All rows with the same CDR3 protein become a single entry with the most common DNA and genes. The V and J calls, along with clone size, are taken from TCRdb and not from the paper's own processing. The sample table contains roughly 700,000 distinct CDR3 sequences; only one count was recorded for around 40% of them. 44% of the sample is taken by the ten largest.

Ophthalmopathy patients had moderately to severely active disease, Clinical Activity Score of at least 3, NOSPECS grade of at least 4, and disease duration under 3 months. Patients with other autoimmune diseases, uncontrolled infections, pregnancy or lactation were excluded. Clinical symptoms, serum thyroxine, TRAb, thyroid ultrasound and orbital computed tomography were used for diagnosis. Using Ficoll-Paque density gradient centrifugation, PBMCs were isolated from 9 to 10 ml of fresh peripheral blood. Total RNA was extracted using Trizol reagent, and RNA quality was checked on an Agilent 2100 Bioanalyzer. V sheds 2 bases and J sheds 1 base, leaving 13 bases between their ends. The germline V gene gives CDR1 as SGHDT and CDR2 as YYEEEE. From the cysteine up to the phenylalanine, the CDR3 has a length of 16 residues. The read is trimmed to its CDR3 DNA, 48 bases read in frame from base 1.

The sequencing input was peripheral blood. The V and J genes are TRBV5-6 and TRBJ1-3, with no reliable assignment of the D segment. This clonotype was obtained from an adult man with Graves' ophthalmopathy. Here the CDR3 is given as CASSFLGLRSGNTIYF. The nucleotide sequence reads TGTGCCAGCAGCTTCCTAGGACTCCGATCTGGAAACACCATATATTTT.